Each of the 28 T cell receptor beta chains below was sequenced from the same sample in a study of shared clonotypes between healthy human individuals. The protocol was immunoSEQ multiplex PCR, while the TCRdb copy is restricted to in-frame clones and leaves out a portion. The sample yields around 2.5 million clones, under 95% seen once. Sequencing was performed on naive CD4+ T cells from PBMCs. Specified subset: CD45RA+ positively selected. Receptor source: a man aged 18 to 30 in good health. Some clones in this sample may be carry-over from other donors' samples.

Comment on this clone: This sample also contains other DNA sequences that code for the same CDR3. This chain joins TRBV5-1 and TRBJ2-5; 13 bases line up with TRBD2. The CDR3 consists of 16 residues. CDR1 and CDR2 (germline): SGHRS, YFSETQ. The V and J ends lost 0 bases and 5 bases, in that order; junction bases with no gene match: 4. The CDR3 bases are TGCGCCAGCAGCTTGGGGACTAGCGGGAGATGGGAGACCCAGTACTTC. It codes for CASSLGTSGRWETQYF. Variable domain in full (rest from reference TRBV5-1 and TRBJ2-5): KAGVTQTPRYLIKTRGQQVTLSCSPISGHRSVSWYQQTPGQGLQFLFEYFSETQRNKGNFPGRFSGRQFSNSRSEMNVSTLELGDSALYLCASSLGTSGRWETQYFGPGTRLLVL.

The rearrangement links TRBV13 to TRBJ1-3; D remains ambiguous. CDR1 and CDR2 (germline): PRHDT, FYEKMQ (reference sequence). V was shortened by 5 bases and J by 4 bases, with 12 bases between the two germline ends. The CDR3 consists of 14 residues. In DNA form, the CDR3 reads TGTGCCAGCAGCCGCCCAGGAATAGGAAACACCATATATTTT. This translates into CASSRPGIGNTIYF. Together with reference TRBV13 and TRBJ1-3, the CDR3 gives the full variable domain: AAGVIQSPRHLIKEKRETATLKCYPIPRHDTVYWYQQGPGQDPQFLISFYEKMQSDKGSIPDRFSAQQFSDYHSELNMSSLELGDSALYFCASSRPGIGNTIYFGEGSWLTVV.

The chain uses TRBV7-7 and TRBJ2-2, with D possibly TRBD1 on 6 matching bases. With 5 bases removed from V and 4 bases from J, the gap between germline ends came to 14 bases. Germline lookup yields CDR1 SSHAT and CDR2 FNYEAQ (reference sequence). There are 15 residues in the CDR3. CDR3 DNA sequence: TGTGCCAGCAGCCAATACAGGGTGGGCACCGGGGAGCTGTTTTTT. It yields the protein CASSQYRVGTGELFF. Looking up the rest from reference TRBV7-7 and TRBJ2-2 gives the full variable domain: GAGVSQSPRYKVTKRGQDVTLRCDPISSHATLYWYQQALGQGPEFLTYFNYEAQPDKSGLPSDRFSAERPEGSISTLTIQRTEQRDSAMYRCASSQYRVGTGELFFGEGSRLTVL.

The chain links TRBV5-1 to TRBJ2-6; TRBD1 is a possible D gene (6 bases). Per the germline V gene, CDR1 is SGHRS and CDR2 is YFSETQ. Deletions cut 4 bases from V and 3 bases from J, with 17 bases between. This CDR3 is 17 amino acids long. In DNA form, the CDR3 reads TGCGCCAGCAGCCCTCCGTCAGCAGGGGTTGGGGCCAACGTCCTGACTTTC. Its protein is CASSPPSAGVGANVLTF. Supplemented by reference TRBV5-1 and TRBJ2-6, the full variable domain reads KAGVTQTPRYLIKTRGQQVTLSCSPISGHRSVSWYQQTPGQGLQFLFEYFSETQRNKGNFPGRFSGRQFSNSRSEMNVSTLELGDSALYLCASSPPSAGVGANVLTFGAGSRLTVL.

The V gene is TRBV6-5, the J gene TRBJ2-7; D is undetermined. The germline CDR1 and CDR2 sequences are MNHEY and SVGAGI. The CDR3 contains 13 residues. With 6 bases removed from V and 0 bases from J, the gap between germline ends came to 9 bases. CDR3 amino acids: CASSRLGSYEQYF. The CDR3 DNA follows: TGTGCCAGCAGCCGCCTAGGCTCCTACGAGCAGTACTTC.

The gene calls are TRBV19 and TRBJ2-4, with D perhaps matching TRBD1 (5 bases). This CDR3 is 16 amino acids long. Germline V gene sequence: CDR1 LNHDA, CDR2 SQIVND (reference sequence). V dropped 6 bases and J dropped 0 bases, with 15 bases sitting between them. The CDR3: CASRSQGIGAKNIQYF. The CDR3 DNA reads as TGTGCCAGTAGGAGCCAGGGAATCGGAGCCAAAAACATTCAGTACTTC.

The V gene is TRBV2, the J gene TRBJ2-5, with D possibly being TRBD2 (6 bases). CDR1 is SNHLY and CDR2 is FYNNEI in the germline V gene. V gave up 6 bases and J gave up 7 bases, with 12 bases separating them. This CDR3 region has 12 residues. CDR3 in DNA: TGTGCCAGCAGGCCAAGTAGCGGGACCCAGTACTTC. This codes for CASRPSSGTQYF. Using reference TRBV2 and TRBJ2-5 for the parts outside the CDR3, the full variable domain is EPEVTQTPSHQVTQMGQEVILRCVPISNHLYFYWYRQILGQKVEFLVSFYNNEISEKSEIFDDQFSVERPDGSNFTLKIRSTKLEDSAMYFCASRPSSGTQYFGPGTRLLVL.

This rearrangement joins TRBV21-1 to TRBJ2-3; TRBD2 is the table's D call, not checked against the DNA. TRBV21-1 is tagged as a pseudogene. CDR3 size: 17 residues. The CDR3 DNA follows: TGTGCCAGCAGCAAAGGGGAGCCAATCTTAGGGCCAGATACGCAGTATTTT. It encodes CASSKGEPILGPDTQYF.

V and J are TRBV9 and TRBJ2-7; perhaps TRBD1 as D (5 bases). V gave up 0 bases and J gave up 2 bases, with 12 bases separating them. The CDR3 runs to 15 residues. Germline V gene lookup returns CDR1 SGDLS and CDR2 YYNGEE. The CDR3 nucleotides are TGTGCCAGCAGCGTAGGGGCGACAGAAACCTACGAGCAGTACTTC. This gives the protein CASSVGATETYEQYF.

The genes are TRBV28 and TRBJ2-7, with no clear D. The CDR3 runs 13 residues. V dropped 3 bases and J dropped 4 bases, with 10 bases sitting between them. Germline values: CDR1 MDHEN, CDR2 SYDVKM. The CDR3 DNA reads TGTGCCAGCAGTTTGGGCCTACGATACGAGCAGTACTTC. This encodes CASSLGLRYEQYF.

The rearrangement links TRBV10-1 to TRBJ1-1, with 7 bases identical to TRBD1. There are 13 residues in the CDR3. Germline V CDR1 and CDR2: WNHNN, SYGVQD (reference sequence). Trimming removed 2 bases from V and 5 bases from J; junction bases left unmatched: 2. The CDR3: CASSETGETEAFF. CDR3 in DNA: TGCGCCAGCAGTGAGACAGGGGAAACTGAAGCTTTCTTT.

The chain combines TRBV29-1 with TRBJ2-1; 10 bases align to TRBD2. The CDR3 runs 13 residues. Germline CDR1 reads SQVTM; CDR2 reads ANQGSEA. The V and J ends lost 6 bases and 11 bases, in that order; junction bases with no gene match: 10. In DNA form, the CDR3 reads TGCAGCGTACAGGGACTAGCGAATCGGAAGCAGTTCTTC. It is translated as CSVQGLANRKQFF.

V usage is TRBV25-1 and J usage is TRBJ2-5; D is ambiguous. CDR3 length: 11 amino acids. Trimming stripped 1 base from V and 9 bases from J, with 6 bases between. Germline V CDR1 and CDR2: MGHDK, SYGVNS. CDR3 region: CASSESWAQYF. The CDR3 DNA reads TGTGCCAGCAGTGAATCTTGGGCCCAGTACTTC.

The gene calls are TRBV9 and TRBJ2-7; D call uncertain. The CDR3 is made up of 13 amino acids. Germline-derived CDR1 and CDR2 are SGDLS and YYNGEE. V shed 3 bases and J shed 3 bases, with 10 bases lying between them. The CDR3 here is CASSADANYEQYF. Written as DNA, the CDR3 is TGTGCCAGCAGCGCGGACGCTAACTACGAGCAGTACTTC.

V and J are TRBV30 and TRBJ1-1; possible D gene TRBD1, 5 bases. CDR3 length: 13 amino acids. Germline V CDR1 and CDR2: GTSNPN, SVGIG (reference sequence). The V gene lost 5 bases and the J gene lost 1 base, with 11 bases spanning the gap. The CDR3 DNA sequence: TGTGCCTGGGGGGGGACCCAGAACACTGAAGCTTTCTTT. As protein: CAWGGTQNTEAFF.

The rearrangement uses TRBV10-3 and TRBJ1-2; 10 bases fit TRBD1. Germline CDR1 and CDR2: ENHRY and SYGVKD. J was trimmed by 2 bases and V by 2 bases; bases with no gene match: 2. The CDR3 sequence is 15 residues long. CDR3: CAISETDRGNYGYTF. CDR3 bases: TGTGCCATCAGTGAGACGGACAGGGGGAACTATGGCTACACCTTC.

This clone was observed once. CDR3 in DNA: TGCGCCAGCAGCGAGGGACAGGGGCGGTATAGCAATCAGCCCCAGCATTTT. Protein sequence: CASSEGQGRYSNQPQHF. J is TRBJ1-5 and V is TRBV4-1; 10 bases fit TRBD1. The CDR3 runs 17 residues. Unmatched junction bases numbered 7, after V lost 5 bases and J lost 0 bases. From germline, CDR1 is MGHRA and CDR2 YSYEKL.

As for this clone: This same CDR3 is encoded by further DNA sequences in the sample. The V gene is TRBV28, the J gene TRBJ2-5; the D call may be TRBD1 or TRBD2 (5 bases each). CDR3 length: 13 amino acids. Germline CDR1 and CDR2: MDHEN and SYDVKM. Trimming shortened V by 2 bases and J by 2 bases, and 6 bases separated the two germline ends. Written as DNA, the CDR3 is TGTGCCAGCAGTTTAGGGGGACAAGAGACCCAGTACTTC. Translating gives CASSLGGQETQYF.

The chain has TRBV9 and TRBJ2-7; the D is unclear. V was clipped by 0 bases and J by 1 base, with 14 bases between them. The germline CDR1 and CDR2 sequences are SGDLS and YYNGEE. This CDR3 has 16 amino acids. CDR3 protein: CASSVAPAVGSYEQYF. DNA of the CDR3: TGTGCCAGCAGCGTAGCTCCGGCAGTGGGATCCTACGAGCAGTACTTC.

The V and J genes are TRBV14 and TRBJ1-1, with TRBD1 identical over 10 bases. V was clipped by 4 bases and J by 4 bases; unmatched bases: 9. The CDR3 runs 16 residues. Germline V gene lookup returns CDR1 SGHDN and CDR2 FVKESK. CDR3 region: CASSPFRDRGFTEAFF. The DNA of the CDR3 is TGTGCCAGCAGCCCATTCCGGGACAGGGGCTTCACTGAAGCTTTCTTT.

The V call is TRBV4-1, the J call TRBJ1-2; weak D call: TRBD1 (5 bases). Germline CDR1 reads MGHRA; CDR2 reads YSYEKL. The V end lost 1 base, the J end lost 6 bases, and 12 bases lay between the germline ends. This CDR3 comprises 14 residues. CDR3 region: CASSQGLLGDGYTF. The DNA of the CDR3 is TGCGCCAGCAGCCAAGGGCTACTAGGGGATGGCTACACCTTC.

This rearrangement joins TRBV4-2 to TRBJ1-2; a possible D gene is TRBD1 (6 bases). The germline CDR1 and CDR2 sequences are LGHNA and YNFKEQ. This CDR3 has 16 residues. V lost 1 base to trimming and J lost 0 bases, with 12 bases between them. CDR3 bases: TGTGCCAGCAGCCAAGGGGGCGGGGGCCCTAACTATGGCTACACCTTC. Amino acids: CASSQGGGGPNYGYTF.

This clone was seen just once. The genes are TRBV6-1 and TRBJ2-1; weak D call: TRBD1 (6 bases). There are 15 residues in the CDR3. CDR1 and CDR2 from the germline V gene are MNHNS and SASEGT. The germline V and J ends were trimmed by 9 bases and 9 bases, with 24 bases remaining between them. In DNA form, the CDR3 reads TGTGCCAGTCACCTCCTATATGAGGGGGATGGTGAGCAGTTCTTC. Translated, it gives CASHLLYEGDGEQFF.

The chain's CDR3 is CAIRGDKNIQYF. CDR3 in DNA: TGTGCCATCAGGGGTGACAAAAACATTCAGTACTTC. The chain recombines TRBV10-3 with TRBJ2-4; D not resolved. CDR1 and CDR2 from the germline V gene are ENHRY and SYGVKD. Trimming left V 6 bases short and J 3 bases short, with 6 bases between. The CDR3 runs to 12 residues.

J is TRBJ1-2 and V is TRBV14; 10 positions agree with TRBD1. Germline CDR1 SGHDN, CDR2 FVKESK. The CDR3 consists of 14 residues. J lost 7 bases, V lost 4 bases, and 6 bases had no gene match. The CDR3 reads CASSPGQGVFGYTF. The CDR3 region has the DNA TGTGCCAGCAGCCCCGGACAGGGGGTCTTTGGCTACACCTTC.

CDR3 in DNA: TGTGCCAGCGGCAAACGGGCTAGCGGACACAATGAGCAGTTCTTC. This codes for CASGKRASGHNEQFF. The rearrangement links TRBV6-6 to TRBJ2-1; TRBD2 agrees at 7 bases. This CDR3 spans 15 amino acids. Germline values: CDR1 MNHNY, CDR2 SVGAGI (reference sequence). V was pared by 8 bases and J by 5 bases, with 12 bases of the junction left unmatched.

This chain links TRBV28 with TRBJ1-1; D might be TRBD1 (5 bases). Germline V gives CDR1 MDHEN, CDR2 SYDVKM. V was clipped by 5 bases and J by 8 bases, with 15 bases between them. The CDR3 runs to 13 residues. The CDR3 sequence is CASSTLSRGEAFF. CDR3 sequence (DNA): TGTGCCAGCAGTACCTTAAGTCGGGGCGAAGCTTTCTTT.

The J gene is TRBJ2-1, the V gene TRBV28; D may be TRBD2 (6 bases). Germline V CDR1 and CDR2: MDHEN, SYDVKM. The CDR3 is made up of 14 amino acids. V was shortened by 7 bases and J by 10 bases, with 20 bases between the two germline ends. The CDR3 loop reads CASTSGGAAKEQFF. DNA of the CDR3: TGTGCCAGCACCTCGGGCGGGGCGGCGAAGGAGCAGTTCTTC.